This passage covers 10 T cell receptor beta chains from one sample sequenced in a study of regulatory T cells in long-lasting Graves disease. The time point is: persistent/refractory GD, antithyroid drugs over 5 years with positive TRAb. PBMC RNA served as the TCR library source. For TCR beta, libraries came from iRepertoire HTBI primers and Arm-PCR of CDR3 regions. TCRdb used MiXCR to reprocess the multiplex PCR reads, holding one entry per CDR3 protein. This sample has roughly 360,000 distinct CDR3 sequences, with roughly 20% found just once. The sample in question was peripheral blood mononuclear cells (PBMCs), obtained when the disease was refractory, from a patient treated with antithyroid drugs. The receptors were sampled from a woman aged 35 to 49 with Graves disease.

This chain joins TRBV7-9 and TRBJ2-7; possible D gene TRBD2, 5 bases. Germline V lookup: CDR1 SEHNR, CDR2 FQNEAQ (reference sequence). V lost 5 bases and J 7 bases, leaving 15 bases between the germline ends. This CDR3 is 13 amino acids long. The CDR3 nucleotides are TGTGCCAGCAGCCTCCGGGATTTAGGGGAGCAGTACTTC. Translation: CASSLRDLGEQYF. Looking up the rest from reference TRBV7-9 and TRBJ2-7 gives the full variable domain: DTGVSQNPRHKITKRGQNVTFRCDPISEHNRLYWYRQTLGQGPEFLTYFQNEAQLEKSRLLSDRFSAERPKGSFSTLEIQRTEQGDSAMYLCASSLRDLGEQYFGPGTRLTVT.

This chain uses TRBV5-1 with TRBJ2-3; 8 nucleotides line up with TRBD2. The CDR3 is 14 amino acids. V trimming: 2 bases; J trimming: 3 bases; junction bases outside the gene matches: 2. CDR1 and CDR2 from the germline V gene are SGHRS and YFSETQ. CDR3 loop: CASSFGGRTDTQYF. Here the CDR3 DNA reads TGCGCCAGCAGCTTCGGCGGGAGGACAGATACGCAGTATTTT.

The rearrangement joins TRBV29-1 to TRBJ1-4; the D gene is possibly TRBD1 (6 bases). The CDR3 covers 12 residues. Germline assignment: CDR1 SQVTM and CDR2 ANQGSEA. DNA of the CDR3: TGCGGGGCGGGGGGCGCGGGTGAAAAACTGTTTTTT. This sequence encodes CGAGGAGEKLFF.

The chain employs TRBV3-1 and TRBJ2-5; 9 bases are a match to TRBD2. The CDR3 spans 14 residues. After removal of 4 bases from V and 7 bases from J, the junction contained 7 bases not matched to a gene. CDR1 and CDR2 from the germline V gene are LGHDT and YNNKEL (reference sequence). The CDR3 DNA reads TGTGCCAGCAGCCTTAGCGGGAGCGGAGTGACCCAGTACTTC. Translating it yields CASSLSGSGVTQYF.

V and J are TRBV5-1 and TRBJ2-7; 9 nucleotides agree with TRBD2. This CDR3 spans 16 amino acids. V was clipped by 5 bases and J by 1 base; unmatched bases: 10. From germline, CDR1 is SGHRS and CDR2 YFSETQ. CDR3 coding DNA: TGCGCCAGCAGACCGGCTCCCCTAGCGGGGTCCTACGAGCAGTACTTC. Translation: CASRPAPLAGSYEQYF.

J is TRBJ2-2 and V is TRBV6-1; TRBD2 matches 7 bases. This CDR3 has 13 amino acids. Germline V gene data show CDR1 as MNHNS and CDR2 as SASEGT. Trimming took 8 bases from V and 5 from J; bases not matched to a gene: 5. As DNA, the CDR3 is TGTGCCAGCGGGACTATAAGAACCGGGGAGCTGTTTTTT. This gives the protein CASGTIRTGELFF.

The chain joins TRBV5-1 to TRBJ1-1; tentative D call: TRBD1 (5 bases). In germline, CDR1 is SGHRS, CDR2 YFSETQ. The CDR3 is 16 amino acids. V shed 0 bases and J shed 1 base, with 13 bases lying between them. This chain's CDR3 is CASSLAQPRGNTEAFF. Written as DNA, the CDR3 is TGCGCCAGCAGCTTGGCCCAGCCGAGGGGGAACACTGAAGCTTTCTTT.

This clonotype was counted ten times or more. The CDR3 sequence: CASCRDRGYSPLHF. The CDR3, as DNA: TGTGCCAGCTGCCGGGACAGGGGCTATTCACCCCTCCACTTT. The chain couples TRBV2 to TRBJ1-6; 10 bases fit TRBD1. V shed 8 bases, J shed 8 bases, and the junction held 6 bases outside the gene matches. CDR3 length: 14 amino acids. The germline CDR1 and CDR2 sequences are SNHLY and FYNNEI.

This clonotype has at least ten counts. The chain employs TRBV7-3 and TRBJ2-7; TRBD1 might be the D (6 bases). Trimming took off 5 bases at V and 4 bases at J, with 6 bases between the two ends. Germline V gene data show CDR1 as SGHTA and CDR2 as FQGTGA. This CDR3 comprises 11 residues. CDR3: CASSTGYEQYF. In DNA form, the CDR3 reads TGTGCCAGCAGCACAGGGTACGAGCAGTACTTC.

This clonotype has only a few counts. The chain couples TRBV20-1 to TRBJ2-4; tentative D call: TRBD2 (5 bases). This CDR3 region has 14 residues. Trimming removed 0 bases at V and 0 bases at J, with 6 bases between. Germline CDR1 and CDR2: DFQATT and SNEGSKA (reference sequence). CDR3 sequence reads: CSARDRGAKNIQYF. CDR3 in DNA: TGCAGTGCTAGAGACCGGGGAGCCAAAAACATTCAGTACTTC.